A selection of T cell receptor beta chains follows, all from one sample in a study of shared clonotypes between healthy human individuals. TCRdb's table, derived via immunoSEQ multiplex PCR, lists solely in-frame clones and lacks some. The repertoire consists of 500,000 or so clones, with roughly 95% occurring once and the leading ten covering about 0.06%. The material sequenced was naive CD4+ T cells sorted from blood. These receptors were taken from a young woman in good health. Each CDR3 is given with its conserved first and last residue. Each record gives: V gene, clone size, J gene, D gene, CDR3 protein, CDR3 DNA. The D gene is left open where the match is weak. Not every row has a clone size; where given, it reads once, few, many or a size class.

>TRBV16|NA|TRBJ1-1|TRBD1
CASSPRDRRWDTEAFF
TGTGCCAGCAGCCCCCGGGACAGAAGATGGGACACTGAAGCTTTCTTT
>TRBV5-1|NA|TRBJ1-3|NA
CASSVDASSGNTIYF
TGCGCCAGCAGCGTCGACGCGAGCTCTGGAAACACCATATATTTT
>TRBV28|once|TRBJ1-5|NA
CASSFSWGNQPQHF
TGTGCCAGCAGTTTTTCGTGGGGGAATCAGCCCCAGCATTTT
>TRBV6-5|once|TRBJ2-7|TRBD1
CASSIATGSRYEQYF
TGTGCCAGCAGTATCGCGACAGGGTCACGCTACGAGCAGTACTTC
>TRBV19|NA|TRBJ2-7|TRBD2
CASSILAGVSSEQYF
TGTGCCAGTAGTATACTAGCGGGAGTTTCGTCCGAGCAGTACTTC
>TRBV18|NA|TRBJ2-3|TRBD1
CASSPVGQGTDTQYF
TGTGCCAGCTCACCAGTAGGACAGGGCACAGATACGCAGTATTTT
>TRBV10-3|NA|TRBJ2-2|TRBD2
CAISSLAGTGELFF
TGTGCCATCAGCTCACTAGCGGGGACCGGGGAGCTGTTTTTT
>TRBV6-1|NA|TRBJ1-5|TRBD1
CASSVTGNNQPQHF
TGTGCCAGCAGTGTGACAGGGAACAATCAGCCCCAGCATTTT
>TRBV7-9|NA|TRBJ2-7|NA
CASTRGGYEQYF
TGTGCCAGCACCAGGGGGGGCTACGAGCAGTACTTC
>TRBV27|NA|TRBJ2-6|NA
CASSLSPFAAGANVLTF
TGTGCCAGCAGTTTAAGTCCGTTCGCGGCTGGGGCCAACGTCCTGACTTTC
>TRBV27|NA|TRBJ1-5|NA
CASSLRAGSNQPQHF
TGTGCCAGCAGTTTAAGGGCGGGTAGCAATCAGCCCCAGCATTTT
>TRBV2|NA|TRBJ1-5|NA
CASSARWSVGNQPQHF
TGTGCCAGCAGCGCCAGATGGAGTGTGGGCAATCAGCCCCAGCATTTT
>TRBV7-9|NA|TRBJ2-7|NA
CASSRTGTASYEQYF
TGTGCCAGCAGCCGAACAGGGACGGCCTCCTACGAGCAGTACTTC
>TRBV27|NA|TRBJ2-7|TRBD2
CASSPAATGAGGTYEQYF
TGTGCCAGCAGTCCGGCGGCTACTGGTGCGGGAGGAACCTACGAGCAGTACTTC
>TRBV7-7|NA|TRBJ2-7|NA
CASIRPLSEQYF
TGTGCCAGCATCAGACCCTTAAGCGAGCAGTACTTC
>TRBV7-6|NA|TRBJ2-6|NA
CASRGGWRQQNSGANVLTF
TGTGCCAGCAGGGGCGGATGGAGACAGCAAAACTCTGGGGCCAACGTCCTGACTTTC
>TRBV7-8|NA|TRBJ2-5|TRBD1
CASSGDKLGQKETQYF
TGTGCCAGCAGCGGAGACAAGTTGGGACAGAAAGAGACCCAGTACTTC
>TRBV6-1|NA|TRBJ1-1|NA
CASSDRGGDTEAFF
TGTGCCAGCAGTGATCGGGGCGGGGACACTGAAGCTTTCTTT
>TRBV28|NA|TRBJ1-3|NA
CASSGPSGNTIYF
TGTGCCAGCAGCGGGCCCTCTGGAAACACCATATATTTT
>TRBV28|NA|TRBJ2-7|NA
CASLDGSLGDYEQYF
TGTGCCAGCCTCGATGGAAGCTTGGGGGACTACGAGCAGTACTTC
>TRBV5-4|NA|TRBJ2-7|TRBD1
CASSLAGTGLEQYF
TGTGCCAGCAGCTTGGCAGGGACAGGGCTCGAGCAGTACTTC
>TRBV28|NA|TRBJ2-1|TRBD2
CASSLTSGSSYNEQFF
TGTGCCAGCAGTTTAACTAGCGGAAGCTCCTACAATGAGCAGTTCTTC
>TRBV19|NA|TRBJ2-1|TRBD2
CASSIPGLAPGEQFF
TGTGCCAGTAGTATCCCGGGACTAGCGCCGGGAGAGCAGTTCTTC
>TRBV5-6|NA|TRBJ1-2|NA
CASRPNREYNGYTF
TGTGCCAGCAGGCCGAACAGGGAGTATAATGGCTACACCTTC
>TRBV27|NA|TRBJ2-5|NA
CASSLFARETQYF
TGTGCCAGCAGTTTATTCGCGAGGGAGACCCAGTACTTC
>TRBV6-4|NA|TRBJ1-5|NA
CASSVRASSNQPQHF
TGTGCCAGCAGCGTTCGGGCTTCTAGCAATCAGCCCCAGCATTTT
>TRBV28|NA|TRBJ1-5|NA
CASSPAGATGGPQHF
TGTGCCAGCAGTCCGGCCGGGGCCACGGGAGGGCCCCAGCATTTT
>TRBV6-1|NA|TRBJ1-2|TRBD1
CASRDRGYTNYGYTF
TGTGCCAGCAGGGACAGGGGCTACACTAACTATGGCTACACCTTC
>TRBV4-1|NA|TRBJ2-6|NA
CASSHTGKSGANVLTF
TGCGCCAGCAGCCATACAGGGAAGTCTGGGGCCAACGTCCTGACTTTC
>TRBV18|NA|TRBJ2-4|NA
CASSPQVVKNIQYF
TGTGCCAGCTCACCGCAGGTCGTCAAAAACATTCAGTACTTC
>TRBV10-3|NA|TRBJ1-2|NA
CAISEWRDTVFRGYTF
TGTGCCATCAGTGAGTGGCGGGACACCGTTTTTCGTGGCTACACCTTC
>TRBV27|NA|TRBJ2-7|NA
CASSSYLQGGKSFEQYF
TGTGCCAGCAGTTCTTACCTACAGGGAGGGAAGTCGTTCGAGCAGTACTTC
>TRBV4-1|NA|TRBJ2-1|NA
CASSRRRVTSSYNEQFF
TGCGCCAGCAGCCGCAGGAGAGTTACCAGCTCCTACAATGAGCAGTTCTTC
>TRBV28|NA|TRBJ2-7|TRBD2
CASRPLAGSYEQYF
TGTGCCAGCAGGCCACTAGCGGGCTCCTACGAGCAGTACTTC
>TRBV7-9|NA|TRBJ2-7|TRBD2
CASAETSGRSYEQYF
TGTGCCAGCGCCGAGACTAGCGGGCGCTCCTACGAGCAGTACTTC
>TRBV27|NA|TRBJ2-7|NA
CASRLEKGAYEQYF
TGTGCCAGCAGGCTAGAGAAGGGCGCCTACGAGCAGTACTTC
>TRBV10-1|NA|TRBJ2-7|NA
CASSESWSGNEQYF
TGCGCCAGCAGTGAGTCGTGGTCGGGGAACGAGCAGTACTTC
>TRBV11-2|once|TRBJ1-5|NA
CASSFLGNNQPQHF
TGTGCCAGCAGCTTTTTAGGGAACAATCAGCCCCAGCATTTT
>TRBV5-4|NA|TRBJ1-5|NA
CATSTATGDSNQPQHF
TGTGCCACCTCAACGGCTACAGGTGATAGCAATCAGCCCCAGCATTTT
>TRBV5-1|NA|TRBJ1-2|TRBD1
CASSPGQYGYTF
TGCGCCAGCAGCCCGGGACAGTATGGCTACACCTTC
>TRBV10-3|NA|TRBJ2-7|TRBD2
CAISDFTLAAPYEQYF
TGTGCCATCAGTGATTTTACACTAGCGGCCCCCTACGAGCAGTACTTC
>TRBV18|NA|TRBJ2-2|TRBD1
CASSPTGTGNTGELFF
TGTGCCAGCTCACCGACCGGGACAGGGAACACCGGGGAGCTGTTTTTT
>TRBV28|once|TRBJ1-1|TRBD1
CAINRGRRAFF
TGTGCCATCAACAGGGGGCGACGGGCTTTCTTT
>TRBV5-1|NA|TRBJ2-7|NA
CASSLTGDSYEQYF
TGCGCCAGCAGCTTAACCGGAGACTCCTACGAGCAGTACTTC
>TRBV2|NA|TRBJ2-7|NA
CASRSYEQYF
TGTGCCAGCAGAAGCTACGAGCAGTACTTC
>TRBV18|NA|TRBJ2-5|TRBD1
CASSPIFARGQETQYF
TGTGCCAGCTCACCAATCTTCGCCAGGGGGCAAGAGACCCAGTACTTC
>TRBV7-9|NA|TRBJ2-5|TRBD2
CASSFPALGRERGETQYF
TGTGCCAGCAGCTTTCCGGCCCTGGGGCGGGAGAGGGGAGAGACCCAGTACTTC
>TRBV5-6|NA|TRBJ1-1|NA
CASSLAAGSMNTEAFF
TGTGCCAGCAGCTTGGCTGCAGGCTCTATGAACACTGAAGCTTTCTTT
>TRBV6-5|NA|TRBJ2-7|TRBD1
CASSSAGTGGHEQYF
TGTGCCAGCAGCTCCGCGGGGACAGGGGGCCACGAGCAGTACTTC
>TRBV2|NA|TRBJ1-5|NA
CASTPGKGGPVGNQPQHF
TGTGCCAGCACCCCCGGAAAAGGGGGGCCTGTGGGCAATCAGCCCCAGCATTTT
>TRBV6-6|NA|TRBJ2-5|TRBD1
CASSYGTGGETQYF
TGTGCCAGCAGTTACGGGACAGGGGGGGAGACCCAGTACTTC